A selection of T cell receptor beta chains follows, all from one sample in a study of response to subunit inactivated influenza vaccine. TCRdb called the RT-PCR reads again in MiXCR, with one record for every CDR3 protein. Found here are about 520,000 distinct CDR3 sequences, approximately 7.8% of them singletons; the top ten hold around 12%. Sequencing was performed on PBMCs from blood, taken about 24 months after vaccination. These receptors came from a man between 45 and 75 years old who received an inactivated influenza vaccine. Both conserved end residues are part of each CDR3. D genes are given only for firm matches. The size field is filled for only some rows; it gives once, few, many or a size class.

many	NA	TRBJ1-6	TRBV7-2	TGTGCCAGCAGCAACGGACCTTCACCCCTCCACTTT	CASSNGPSPLHF
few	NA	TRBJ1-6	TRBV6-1	TGTGCCAGCAGTGATGTGTGGCGGCTTAGTAATACACCCCTCCACTTT	CASSDVWRLSNTPLHF
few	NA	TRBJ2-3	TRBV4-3	TGCGCCAGCAGCCAAGATGTCACGGGGCTTAGCACAGATACGCAGTATTTT	CASSQDVTGLSTDTQYF
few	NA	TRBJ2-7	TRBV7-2	TGTGCCAGCAGCCCACGGACAGACCTCTACGAGCAGTACTTC	CASSPRTDLYEQYF
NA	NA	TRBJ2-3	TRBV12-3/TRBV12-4	TGTGCCAGCAGTGGGAGTGCCGCAGATACGCAGTATTTT	CASSGSAADTQYF
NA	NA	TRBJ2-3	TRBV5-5	TGTGCCAGCAGCTTGGTCCCGGCGAATACGCAGTATTTT	CASSLVPANTQYF
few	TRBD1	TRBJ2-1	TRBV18	TGTGCCAGCTCACCGAGCAGGACAGGGGGCTCGAAGCAGTTCTTC	CASSPSRTGGSKQFF
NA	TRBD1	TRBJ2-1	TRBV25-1	TGTGCCAGCAGCACAGGGGCCCCGCGAGTTTACAATGAGCAGTTCTTC	CASSTGAPRVYNEQFF
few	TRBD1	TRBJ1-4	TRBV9	TGTGCCAGCAGCGCCTCTTTAGGACAGGGTTGGGAAAAACTGTTTTTT	CASSASLGQGWEKLFF
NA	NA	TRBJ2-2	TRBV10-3	TGTGCCATCAGTGAGTCTTTCGTCGGGGGCAACACCGGGGAGCTGTTTTTT	CAISESFVGGNTGELFF
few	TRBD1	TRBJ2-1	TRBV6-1	TGTGCCAGCAGCGACAGGGGGCCATACAATGAGCAGTTCTTC	CASSDRGPYNEQFF
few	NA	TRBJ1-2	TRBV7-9	TGTGCCAGCAGCTCTCAGAACTCGGGCAGCAGCTTC	CASSSQNSGSSF
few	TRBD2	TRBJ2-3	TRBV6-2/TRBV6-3	TGTGCCAGCAGTTACTCGATCAGTCGGGGGGGCACAGATACGCAGTATTTT	CASSYSISRGGTDTQYF
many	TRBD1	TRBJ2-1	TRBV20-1	TGCAGTGCTATAGCTGGGACAGTTAACTACAATGAGCAGTTCTTC	CSAIAGTVNYNEQFF
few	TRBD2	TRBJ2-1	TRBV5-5	TGTGCCAGCAGCGTTAGCGGGGGGCCCGTAAATGAGCAGTTCTTC	CASSVSGGPVNEQFF
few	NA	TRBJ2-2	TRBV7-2	TGTGCCAGCAGCTTGGGGTTTCTTGTGGCGAACACCGGGGAGCTGTTTTTT	CASSLGFLVANTGELFF
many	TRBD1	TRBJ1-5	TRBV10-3	TGTGCCATCAGTGCTTCTAACAGGGGCAGCAATCAGCCCCAGCATTTT	CAISASNRGSNQPQHF
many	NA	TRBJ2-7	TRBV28	TGTGCCAGCAGTTCCCTGGACAAGAGCTCCTACGAGCAGTACTTC	CASSSLDKSSYEQYF
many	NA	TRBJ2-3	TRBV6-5	TGTGCCAGCAGCAACGGAGGAGATACGCAGTATTTT	CASSNGGDTQYF
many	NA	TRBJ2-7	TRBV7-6	TGTGCCAGCAGCCCAACAACGGGGGCGGTCTACGAGCAGTACTTC	CASSPTTGAVYEQYF
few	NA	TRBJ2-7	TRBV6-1	TGTGCCATCAAGGTGAACACTTTATCCTACGAGCAGTACTTC	CAIKVNTLSYEQYF
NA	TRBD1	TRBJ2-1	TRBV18	TGTGCCAGCTCACCGCCAGGGGACAGGGTTGGTGAGCAGTTCTTC	CASSPPGDRVGEQFF
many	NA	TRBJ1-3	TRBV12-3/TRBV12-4	TGTGCCAGCAGCACCCGGGCCGGCACTGGAAACACCATATATTTT	CASSTRAGTGNTIYF
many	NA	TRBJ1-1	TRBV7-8	TGTGCCAGTCAACTCGGCGTGAACACTGAAGCTTTCTTT	CASQLGVNTEAFF
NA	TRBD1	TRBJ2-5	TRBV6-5	TGTGCCAGCAGTAACTACCCGGGACAGCAAGAGACCCAGTACTTC	CASSNYPGQQETQYF
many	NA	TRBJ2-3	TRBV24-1	TGTGCCACCCAAAGACCTCGGAGGCAGTATTTT	CATQRPRRQYF
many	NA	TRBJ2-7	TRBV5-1	TGCGCCAGCAGTCAGGATGGGAGACTCGAGCAGTACTTC	CASSQDGRLEQYF
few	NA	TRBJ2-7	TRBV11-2	TGTGCCAGCAGCCCCCCCCCGAAACACTACGAGCAGTACTTC	CASSPPPKHYEQYF
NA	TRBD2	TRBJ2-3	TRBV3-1	TGTGCCAGCATTAAGGTGGTCCCTGGGACTAGCGGGAGGAGAGATACGCAGTATTTT	CASIKVVPGTSGRRDTQYF
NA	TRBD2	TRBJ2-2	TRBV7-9	TGTGCCAGCAGTCCCACCGGGACTATCACCGGGGAGCTGTTTTTT	CASSPTGTITGELFF
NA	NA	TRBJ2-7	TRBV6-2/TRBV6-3	TGTGCCAGCAGTTACCTGAAGGGCTACGAGCAGTACTTC	CASSYLKGYEQYF
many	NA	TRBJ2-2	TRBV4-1	TGCGCCAGCAGCCAAGTCGGACAGAAGAACACCGGGGAGCTGTTTTTT	CASSQVGQKNTGELFF
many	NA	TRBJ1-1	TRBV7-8	TGTGCCAGCAGCTTAGTAATCGGGGTCGCGTTTGAAGCTTTCTTT	CASSLVIGVAFEAFF
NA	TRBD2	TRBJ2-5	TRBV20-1	TGCAGTGCTAGAGAAGGACTAGCGGGAGGGCTGGAGACCCAGTACTTC	CSAREGLAGGLETQYF
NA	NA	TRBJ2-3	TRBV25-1	TGTGCCAGCTCCCCAGCCCAGGATACGCAGTATTTT	CASSPAQDTQYF
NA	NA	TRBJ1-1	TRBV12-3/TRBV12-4	TGTGCCAGCTGGTCTGGATTAGGCGGCACTGAAGCTTTCTTT	CASWSGLGGTEAFF
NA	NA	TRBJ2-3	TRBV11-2	TGTGCCAGCAGCTTAGATACGGGGCAGAAACGCACAGATACGCAGTATTTT	CASSLDTGQKRTDTQYF
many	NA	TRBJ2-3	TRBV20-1	TGCAGTGCTCTTCCCCTTGGAGATACGCAGTATTTT	CSALPLGDTQYF
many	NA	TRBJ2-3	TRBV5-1	TGCGCCAGCAGCTTGAGCGGACGCACAGATACGCAGTATTTT	CASSLSGRTDTQYF
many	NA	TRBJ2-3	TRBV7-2	TGTGCCAGCAGCCAACCAGATACGCAGTATTTT	CASSQPDTQYF
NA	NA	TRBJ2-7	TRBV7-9	TGTGCCAGCAGGGACGCTGCCTACGAGCAGTACTTC	CASRDAAYEQYF
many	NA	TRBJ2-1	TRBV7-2	TGTGCCAGCAGTCTTCACTTCAGCAGAGTTAACAATGAGCAGTTCTTC	CASSLHFSRVNNEQFF
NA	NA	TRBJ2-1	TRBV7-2	TGTGCCAGCAGCCCGCGGACAGACTACAATGAGCAGTTCTTC	CASSPRTDYNEQFF
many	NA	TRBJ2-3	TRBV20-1	TGCAGTGGGGTATCGTGGGATACGCAGTATTTT	CSGVSWDTQYF
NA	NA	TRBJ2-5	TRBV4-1	TGCGCCAGCAGCCAAGGCCTCGCAGACTACCAGTACTTC	CASSQGLADYQYF
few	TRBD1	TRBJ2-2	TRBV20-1	TGCAGTGCTGGGGGACAGGGGCACGGGGAGCTGTTTTTT	CSAGGQGHGELFF
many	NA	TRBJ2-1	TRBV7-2	TGTGCCAGCAGTCGGGACTGGGGAACGTACAATGAGCAGTTCTTC	CASSRDWGTYNEQFF
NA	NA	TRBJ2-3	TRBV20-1	TGCAGTGCTAGAGATCAGGCAGGGGCCACAGATACGCAGTATTTT	CSARDQAGATDTQYF
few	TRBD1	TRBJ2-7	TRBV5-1	TGCGCCAGCAGCTTTAGACAGGGGGCTTACGAGCAGTACTTC	CASSFRQGAYEQYF
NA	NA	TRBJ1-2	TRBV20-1	TGCAGTGCTACTCCTGGAACAGTTTACACCTTC	CSATPGTVYTF
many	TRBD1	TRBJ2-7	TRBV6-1	TGTGCCAGCAGTCCGTATACAGGGGAATCCTACGAGCAGTACTTC	CASSPYTGESYEQYF
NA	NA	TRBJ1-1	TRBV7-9	TGTGCCAGCAGCTTAGCGGCACAGCCCGCGGCTTTCTTT	CASSLAAQPAAFF
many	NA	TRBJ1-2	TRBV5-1	TGCGCCAGCAGCTACAGGAGCGCCGGCGCGGGCTACACCTTC	CASSYRSAGAGYTF
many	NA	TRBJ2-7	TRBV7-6	TGTGCCAGCAGCTTAGGGTCGGGTTCCGAGCAGTACTTC	CASSLGSGSEQYF
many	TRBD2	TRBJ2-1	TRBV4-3	TGCGCCAGCAGCCAAGATACGACTAGCGGTTTAAGGCAGTTCTTC	CASSQDTTSGLRQFF
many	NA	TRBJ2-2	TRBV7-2	TGTGCCAGCAGCTTAGAGACGGGGAGGCTGTTTTTT	CASSLETGRLFF
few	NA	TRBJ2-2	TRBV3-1	TGTGCCAGCAGCCAAGATTCGGGGGAGCTGTTTTTT	CASSQDSGELFF
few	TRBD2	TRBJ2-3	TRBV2	TGTGCCAGCAGTGACGGGGCTAGCGGGAGCCCAGATACGCAGTATTTT	CASSDGASGSPDTQYF
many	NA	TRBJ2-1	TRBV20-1	TGCAGTGGAAAACAGGGTATCGACAATGAGCAGTTCTTC	CSGKQGIDNEQFF
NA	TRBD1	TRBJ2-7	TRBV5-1	TGCGCCAGCTTCCCCGGGACAGGGGTGTCCTACGAGCAGTACTTC	CASFPGTGVSYEQYF